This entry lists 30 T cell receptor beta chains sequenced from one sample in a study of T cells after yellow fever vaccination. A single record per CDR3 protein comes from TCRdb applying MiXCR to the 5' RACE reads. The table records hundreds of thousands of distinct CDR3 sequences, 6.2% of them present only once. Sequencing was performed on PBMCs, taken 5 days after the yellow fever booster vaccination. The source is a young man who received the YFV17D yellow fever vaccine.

For the CDR3, the DNA is TGTGCCAGCAGCTTAGCTAGTTGGCAAACAGATACGCAGTATTTT. This sequence encodes CASSLASWQTDTQYF. The V gene is TRBV7-6, the J gene TRBJ2-3; D is unclear. Germline V CDR1 and CDR2: SGHVS, FNYEAQ. This CDR3 is built from 15 residues. V dropped 0 bases and J dropped 3 bases, with 10 bases sitting between them. The full variable domain, its missing parts supplied by reference TRBV7-6 and TRBJ2-3, is GAGVSQSPRYKVTKRGQDVALRCDPISGHVSLYWYRQALGQGPEFLTYFNYEAQQDKSGLPNDRFSAERPEGSISTLTIQRTEQRDSAMYRCASSLASWQTDTQYFGPGTRLTVL.

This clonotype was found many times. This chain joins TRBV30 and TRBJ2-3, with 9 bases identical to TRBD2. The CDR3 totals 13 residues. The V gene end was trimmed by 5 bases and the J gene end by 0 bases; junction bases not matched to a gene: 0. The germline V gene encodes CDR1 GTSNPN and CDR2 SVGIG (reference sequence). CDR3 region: CAWAGGSTDTQYF. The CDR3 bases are TGTGCCTGGGCGGGAGGGAGCACAGATACGCAGTATTTT.

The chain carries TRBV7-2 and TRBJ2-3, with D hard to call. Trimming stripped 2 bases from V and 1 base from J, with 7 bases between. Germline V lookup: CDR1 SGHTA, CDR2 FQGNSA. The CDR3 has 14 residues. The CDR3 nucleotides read TGTGCCAGCAGCTTAATTGCCCGCACAGATACGCAGTATTTT. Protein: CASSLIARTDTQYF.

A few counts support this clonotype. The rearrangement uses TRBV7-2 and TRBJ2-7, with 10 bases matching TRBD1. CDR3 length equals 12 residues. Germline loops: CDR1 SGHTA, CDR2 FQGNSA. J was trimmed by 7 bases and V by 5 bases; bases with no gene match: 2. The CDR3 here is CASSDRGREQYF. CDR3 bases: TGTGCCAGCAGCGACAGGGGGCGAGAGCAGTACTTC.

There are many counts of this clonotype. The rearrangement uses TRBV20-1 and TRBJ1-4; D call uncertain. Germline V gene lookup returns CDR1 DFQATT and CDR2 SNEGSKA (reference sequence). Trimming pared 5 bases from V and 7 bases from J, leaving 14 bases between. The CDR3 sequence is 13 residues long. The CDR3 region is CSAPKAGGEKLFF. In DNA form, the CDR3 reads TGCAGTGCTCCGAAGGCCGGAGGTGAAAAACTGTTTTTT.

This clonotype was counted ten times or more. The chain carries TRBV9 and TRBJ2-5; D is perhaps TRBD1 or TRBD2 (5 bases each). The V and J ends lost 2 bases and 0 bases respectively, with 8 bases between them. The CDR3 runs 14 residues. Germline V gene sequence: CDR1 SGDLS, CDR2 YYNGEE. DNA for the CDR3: TGTGCCAGCAGCGTCCAGGGAGACCAAGAGACCCAGTACTTC. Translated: CASSVQGDQETQYF. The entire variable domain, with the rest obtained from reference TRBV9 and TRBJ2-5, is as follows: DSGVTQTPKHLITATGQRVTLRCSPRSGDLSVYWYQQSLDQGLQFLIQYYNGEERAKGNILERFSAQQFPDLHSELNLSSLELGDSALYFCASSVQGDQETQYFGPGTRLLVL.

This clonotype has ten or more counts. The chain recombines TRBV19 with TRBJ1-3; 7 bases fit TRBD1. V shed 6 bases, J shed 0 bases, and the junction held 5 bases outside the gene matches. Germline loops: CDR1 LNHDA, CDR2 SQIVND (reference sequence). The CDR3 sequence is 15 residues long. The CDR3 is CASSRTGISGNTIYF. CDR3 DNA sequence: TGTGCCAGTAGCAGGACAGGCATCTCTGGAAACACCATATATTTT. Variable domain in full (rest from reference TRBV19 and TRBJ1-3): DGGITQSPKYLFRKEGQNVTLSCEQNLNHDAMYWYRQDPGQGLRLIYYSQIVNDFQKGDIAEGYSVSREKKESFPLTVTSAQKNPTAFYLCASSRTGISGNTIYFGEGSWLTVV.

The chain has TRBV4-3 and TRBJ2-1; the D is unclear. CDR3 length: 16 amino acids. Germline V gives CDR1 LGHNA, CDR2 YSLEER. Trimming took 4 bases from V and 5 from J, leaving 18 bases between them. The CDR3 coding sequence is TGCGCCAGCAGCCGAGTAGAGGCCCAGAGCGACAATGAGCAGTTCTTC. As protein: CASSRVEAQSDNEQFF.

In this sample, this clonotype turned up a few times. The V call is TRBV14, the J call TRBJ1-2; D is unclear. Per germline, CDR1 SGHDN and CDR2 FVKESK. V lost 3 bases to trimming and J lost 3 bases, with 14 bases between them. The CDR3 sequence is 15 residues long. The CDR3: CASSQNGWQDYGYTF. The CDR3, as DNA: TGTGCCAGCAGCCAGAATGGGTGGCAGGACTATGGCTACACCTTC.

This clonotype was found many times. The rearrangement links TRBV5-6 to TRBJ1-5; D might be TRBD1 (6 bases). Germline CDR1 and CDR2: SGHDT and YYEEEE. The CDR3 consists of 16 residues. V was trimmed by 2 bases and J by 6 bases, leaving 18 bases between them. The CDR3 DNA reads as TGTGCCAGCAGCTTCTTCGGTCAGGGGTATGGTCAGCCCCAGCATTTT. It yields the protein CASSFFGQGYGQPQHF.

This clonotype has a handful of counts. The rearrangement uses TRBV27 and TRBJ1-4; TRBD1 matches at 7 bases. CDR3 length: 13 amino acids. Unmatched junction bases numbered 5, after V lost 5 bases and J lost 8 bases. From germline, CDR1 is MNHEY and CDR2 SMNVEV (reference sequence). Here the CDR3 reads CASSRQGREKLFF. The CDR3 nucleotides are TGTGCCAGCAGTCGACAGGGCCGGGAAAAACTGTTTTTT.

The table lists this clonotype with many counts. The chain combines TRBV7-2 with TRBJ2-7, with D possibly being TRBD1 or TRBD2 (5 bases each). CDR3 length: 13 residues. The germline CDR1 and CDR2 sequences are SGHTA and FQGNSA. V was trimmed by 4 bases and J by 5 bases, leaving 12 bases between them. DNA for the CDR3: TGTGCCAGCAGCTGGGGACCTACTAACGAGCAGTACTTC. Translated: CASSWGPTNEQYF.

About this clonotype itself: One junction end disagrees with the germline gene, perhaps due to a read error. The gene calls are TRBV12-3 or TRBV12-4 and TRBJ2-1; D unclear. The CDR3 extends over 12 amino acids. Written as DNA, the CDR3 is TGTGCCAGCACCCGTATGGGCAATGAGGAGTTCTTC. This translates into CASTRMGNEEFF.

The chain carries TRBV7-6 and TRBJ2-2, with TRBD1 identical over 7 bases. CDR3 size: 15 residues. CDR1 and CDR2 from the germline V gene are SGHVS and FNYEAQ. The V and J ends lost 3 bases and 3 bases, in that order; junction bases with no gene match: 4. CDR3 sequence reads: CASSFIDRDTGELFF. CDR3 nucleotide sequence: TGTGCCAGCAGCTTCATAGACAGGGACACCGGGGAGCTGTTTTTT. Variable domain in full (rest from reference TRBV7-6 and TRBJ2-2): GAGVSQSPRYKVTKRGQDVALRCDPISGHVSLYWYRQALGQGPEFLTYFNYEAQQDKSGLPNDRFSAERPEGSISTLTIQRTEQRDSAMYRCASSFIDRDTGELFFGEGSRLTVL.

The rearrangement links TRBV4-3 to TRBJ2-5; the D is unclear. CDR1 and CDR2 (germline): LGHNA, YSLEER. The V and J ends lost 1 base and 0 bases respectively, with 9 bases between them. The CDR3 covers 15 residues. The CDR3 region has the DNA TGCGCCAGCAGCCAAGGGAGTGGATACCAAGAGACCCAGTACTTC. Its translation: CASSQGSGYQETQYF.

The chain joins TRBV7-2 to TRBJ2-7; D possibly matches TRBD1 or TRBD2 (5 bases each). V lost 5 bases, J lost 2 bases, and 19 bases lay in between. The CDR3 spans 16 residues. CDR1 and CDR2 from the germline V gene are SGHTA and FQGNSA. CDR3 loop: CASSPHIAKGPYEQYF. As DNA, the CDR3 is TGTGCCAGCAGCCCACATATCGCGAAGGGACCCTACGAGCAGTACTTC. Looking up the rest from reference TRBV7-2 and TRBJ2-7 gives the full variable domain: GAGVSQSPSNKVTEKGKDVELRCDPISGHTALYWYRQSLGQGLEFLIYFQGNSAPDKSGLPSDRFSAERTGGSVSTLTIQRTQQEDSAVYLCASSPHIAKGPYEQYFGPGTRLTVT.

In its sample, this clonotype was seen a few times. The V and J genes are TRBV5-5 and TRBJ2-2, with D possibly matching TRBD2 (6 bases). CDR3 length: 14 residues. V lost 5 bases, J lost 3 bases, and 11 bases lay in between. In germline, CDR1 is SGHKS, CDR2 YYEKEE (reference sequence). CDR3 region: CASSRDWDTGELFF. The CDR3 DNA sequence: TGTGCCAGCAGTCGGGACTGGGACACCGGGGAGCTGTTTTTT.

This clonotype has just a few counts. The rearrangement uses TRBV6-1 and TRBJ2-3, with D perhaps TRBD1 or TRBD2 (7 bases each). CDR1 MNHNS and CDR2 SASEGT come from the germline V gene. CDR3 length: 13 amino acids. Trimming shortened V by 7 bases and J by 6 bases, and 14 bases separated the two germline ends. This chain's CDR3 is CASTTGEGDTQYF. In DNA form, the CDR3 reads TGTGCCAGCACCACAGGGGAGGGGGATACGCAGTATTTT.

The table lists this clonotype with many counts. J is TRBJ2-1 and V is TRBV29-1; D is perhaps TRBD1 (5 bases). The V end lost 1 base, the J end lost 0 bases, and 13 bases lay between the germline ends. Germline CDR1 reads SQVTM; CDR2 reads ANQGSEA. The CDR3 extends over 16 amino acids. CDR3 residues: CSVEGSVGASYNEQFF. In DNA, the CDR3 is TGCAGCGTTGAAGGATCAGTAGGGGCCTCCTACAATGAGCAGTTCTTC.

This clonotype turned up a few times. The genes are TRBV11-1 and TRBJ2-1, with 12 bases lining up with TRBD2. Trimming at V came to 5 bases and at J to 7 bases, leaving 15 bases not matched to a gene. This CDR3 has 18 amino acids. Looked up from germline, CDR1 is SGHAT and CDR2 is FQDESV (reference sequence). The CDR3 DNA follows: TGTGCCAGCAGCCCCCCAAACCCTCTAGCGGGAGGGCCGAATGAGCAGTTCTTC. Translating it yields CASSPPNPLAGGPNEQFF.

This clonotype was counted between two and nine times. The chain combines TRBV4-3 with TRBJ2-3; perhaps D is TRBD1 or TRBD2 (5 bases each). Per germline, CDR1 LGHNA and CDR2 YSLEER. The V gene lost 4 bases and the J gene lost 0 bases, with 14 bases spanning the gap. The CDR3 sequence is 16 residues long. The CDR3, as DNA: TGCGCCAGCAGCCTAACAGGAGGTGCTAGCACAGATACGCAGTATTTT. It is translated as CASSLTGGASTDTQYF.

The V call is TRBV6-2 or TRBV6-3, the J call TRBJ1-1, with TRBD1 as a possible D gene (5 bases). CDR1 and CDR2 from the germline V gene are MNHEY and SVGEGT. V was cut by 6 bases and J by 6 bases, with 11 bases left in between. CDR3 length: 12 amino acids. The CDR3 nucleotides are TGTGCCAGCAGCAGGGTTTTGGCTGAAGCTTTCTTT. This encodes CASSRVLAEAFF.

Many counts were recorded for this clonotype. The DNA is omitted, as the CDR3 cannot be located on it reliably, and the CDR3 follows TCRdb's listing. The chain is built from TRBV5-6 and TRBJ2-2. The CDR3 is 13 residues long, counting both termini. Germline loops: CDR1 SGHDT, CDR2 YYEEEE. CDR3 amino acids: CASSFGSGGELFF.

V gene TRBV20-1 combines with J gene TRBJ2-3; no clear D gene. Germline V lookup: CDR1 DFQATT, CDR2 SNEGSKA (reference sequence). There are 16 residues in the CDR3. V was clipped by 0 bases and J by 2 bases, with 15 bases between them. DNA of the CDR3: TGCAGTGCTAGAGATCATATCAGAGCTTACACAGATACGCAGTATTTT. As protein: CSARDHIRAYTDTQYF.

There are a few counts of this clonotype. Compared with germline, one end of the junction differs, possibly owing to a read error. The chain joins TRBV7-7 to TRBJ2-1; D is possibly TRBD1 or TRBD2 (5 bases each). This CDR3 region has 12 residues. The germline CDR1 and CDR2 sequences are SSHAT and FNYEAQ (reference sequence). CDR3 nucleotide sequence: TGTGCTAGCAGCCCCGAGGGGATGACGCAGTTCTTC. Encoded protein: CASSPEGMTQFF. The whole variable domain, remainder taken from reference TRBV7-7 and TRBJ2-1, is GAGVSQSPRYKVTKRGQDVTLRCDPISSHATLYWYQQALGQGPEFLTYFNYEAQPDKSGLPSDRFSAERPEGSISTLTIQRTEQRDSAMYRCASSPEGMTQFFGPGTRLTVL.

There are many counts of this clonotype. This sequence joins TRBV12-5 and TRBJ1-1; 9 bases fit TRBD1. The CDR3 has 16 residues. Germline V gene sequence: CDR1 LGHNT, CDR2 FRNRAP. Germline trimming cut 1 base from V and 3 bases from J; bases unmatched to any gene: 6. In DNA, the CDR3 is TGTGCTAGTGGTTTGGCCCCGGGACAGGGCGACACTGAAGCTTTCTTT. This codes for CASGLAPGQGDTEAFF.

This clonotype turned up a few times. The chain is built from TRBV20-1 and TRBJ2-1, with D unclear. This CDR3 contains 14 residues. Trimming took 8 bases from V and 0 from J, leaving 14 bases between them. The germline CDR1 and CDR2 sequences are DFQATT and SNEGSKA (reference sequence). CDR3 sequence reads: CSTPDQSSYNEQFF. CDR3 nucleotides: TGCAGTACTCCGGACCAAAGCTCCTACAATGAGCAGTTCTTC.

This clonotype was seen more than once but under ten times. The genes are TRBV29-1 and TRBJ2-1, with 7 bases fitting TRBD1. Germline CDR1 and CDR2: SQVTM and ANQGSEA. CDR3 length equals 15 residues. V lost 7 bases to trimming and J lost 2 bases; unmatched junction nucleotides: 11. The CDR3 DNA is TGCAGCGCAAACCTTGCAGGGGGAACCTACAATGAGCAGTTCTTC. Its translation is CSANLAGGTYNEQFF.

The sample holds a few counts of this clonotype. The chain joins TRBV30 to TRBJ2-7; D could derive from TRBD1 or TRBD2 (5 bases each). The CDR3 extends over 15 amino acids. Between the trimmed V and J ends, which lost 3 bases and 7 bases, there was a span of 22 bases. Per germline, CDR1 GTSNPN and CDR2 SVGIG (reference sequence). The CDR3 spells CAWRPPGTPSREQYF. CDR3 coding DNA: TGTGCCTGGAGACCACCCGGGACCCCTTCCCGGGAGCAGTACTTC. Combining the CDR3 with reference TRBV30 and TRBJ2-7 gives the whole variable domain SQTIHQWPATLVQPVGSPLSLECTVEGTSNPNLYWYRQAAGRGLQLLFYSVGIGQISSEVPQNLSASRPQDRQFILSSKKLLLSDSGFYLCAWRPPGTPSREQYFGPGTRLTVT.

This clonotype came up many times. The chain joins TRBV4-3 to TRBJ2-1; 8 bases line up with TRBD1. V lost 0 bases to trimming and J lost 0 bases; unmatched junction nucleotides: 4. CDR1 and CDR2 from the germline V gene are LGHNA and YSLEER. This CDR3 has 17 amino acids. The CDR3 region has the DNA TGCGCCAGCAGCCAAGAGGTCGACAGGGGCTCCTACAATGAGCAGTTCTTC. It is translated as CASSQEVDRGSYNEQFF.